This T cell receptor (beta chain) was profiled in a study of blood T cell repertoires in COVID-19. Study details: Samples representing acute and convalescent COVID-19 were sourced from the United States, Italy and Spain. T cells, B-cell-depleted T cells, or PBMCs supplied cDNA or gDNA.

The CDR3 has 16 amino acids. The germline V gene has CDR1 LNHDA and CDR2 SQIVND (reference sequence). The V gene end was trimmed by 3 bases and the J gene end by 5 bases; junction bases not matched to a gene: 8. Original methodology: Using reference gene primer amplification, nucleated cell counts were estimated. Here immunoSEQ multiplex PCR was the method, and the copy in TCRdb shows in-frame clones only, minus some. V and J calls and clone size are copied from that table; D and trimming were computed from the DNA. This sample has 90,000 to 130,000 clones, with approximately 86% found just once. This TCR was sampled from a man aged 40-49 years with acute or convalescent COVID-19. The sample consisted of peripheral blood. The rearrangement links TRBV19 to TRBJ2-3, with 10 bases matching TRBD2. The chain's CDR3 is CASSILAGVGEDTQYF. DNA of the CDR3: TGTGCCAGTAGTATCCTAGCGGGAGTCGGCGAAGATACGCAGTATTTT.